A selection of T cell receptor beta chains follows, all from one sample in a study of blood T cell repertoires in COVID-19. Sequenced by immunoSEQ multiplex PCR; TCRdb stores in-frame clones only, minus some. The data show 200,000 to 250,000 clones, roughly 87% seen once. The sequenced material came from PBMCs or T cells enriched from blood (not recorded which). The source is a man aged 25-40 years who had recovered from COVID-19. Each CDR3 is given with its conserved first and last residue. A D gene is named only where the DNA matches it firmly. Size tells how often a clone was seen (once, few, many) or the class of an expanded clone, and some rows leave it out.

>TRBV28|.|TRBJ1-5|.
CASSSWTWGNQPQHF
TGTGCCAGCAGTTCATGGACTTGGGGCAATCAGCCCCAGCATTTT
>TRBV27|.|TRBJ2-7|.
CASRVPSGFSYEQYF
TGTGCCAGCAGGGTCCCATCGGGTTTCTCCTACGAGCAGTACTTC
>TRBV6-2/TRBV6-3|.|TRBJ2-4|TRBD2
CASSYGLADPPQYF
TGTGCCAGCAGTTACGGGCTAGCGGATCCTCCGCAGTACTTC
>TRBV30|.|TRBJ1-1|.
CAWTQGWNTEAFF
TGTGCCTGGACCCAGGGATGGAACACTGAAGCTTTCTTT
>TRBV18|.|TRBJ1-2|.
CASSPPSWGSGVGHYGYTF
TGTGCCAGCTCACCACCATCTTGGGGCTCAGGGGTAGGACACTATGGCTACACCTTC
>TRBV6-2/TRBV6-3|.|TRBJ1-4|.
CASSEGYEKLFF
TGTGCCAGCAGCGAGGGATATGAAAAACTGTTTTTT
>TRBV6-5|.|TRBJ2-7|.
CASSYGSSSYEQYF
TGTGCCAGCAGTTACGGATCTAGCTCCTACGAGCAGTACTTC
>TRBV7-2|.|TRBJ1-2|TRBD1
CASSPLVGGGVNGYTF
TGTGCCAGCAGTCCCCTCGTTGGAGGGGGCGTGAATGGCTACACCTTC
>TRBV19|once|TRBJ2-1|.
CASSTNPTSSNFNEQFF
TGTGCCAGTAGTACCAACCCGACTAGTTCGAACTTTAATGAGCAGTTCTTC
>TRBV4-3|.|TRBJ1-1|TRBD1
CASSQTGTGNTEAFF
TGCGCCAGCAGCCAAACCGGGACAGGGAACACTGAAGCTTTCTTT
>TRBV4-2|few|TRBJ2-2|.
CASSQAYRGGELFF
TGTGCCAGCAGCCAGGCTTATCGAGGAGGGGAGCTGTTTTTT
>TRBV4-1|few|TRBJ2-5|TRBD2
CASSLGSTGAGGGETQYF
TGCGCCAGCAGCCTCGGTTCGACAGGAGCGGGAGGTGGGGAGACCCAGTACTTC
>TRBV5-1|.|TRBJ2-1|TRBD1
CASSFGTANEQFF
TGCGCCAGCAGCTTCGGGACAGCGAATGAGCAGTTCTTC
>TRBV5-1|.|TRBJ1-5|TRBD1
CASSPGTGSQPQHF
TGCGCCAGCAGCCCGGGGACAGGGAGTCAGCCCCAGCATTTT
>TRBV27|.|TRBJ2-7|TRBD2
CASSSSGGISYEQYF
TGTGCCAGCAGTTCTAGCGGGGGGATCTCCTACGAGCAGTACTTC
>TRBV7-8|.|TRBJ2-3|TRBD1
CASSLEGAPGGTQYF
TGTGCCAGCAGCTTAGAGGGGGCCCCAGGCGGTACGCAGTATTTT